Included here is one T cell receptor (beta chain) sequence, with context. Only one count was recorded for this clone. The antigen this receptor binds is unknown. The record has no base qualities; no much larger clone is one base away. The sample originates from a study of lymphopenia after photon versus proton radiotherapy (dated by TCRdb to the late 2010s). General notes on the study: The immunological effects of photon versus proton radiation therapy were compared in patients with gastrointestinal tumors who developed high-grade lymphopenia. The cohort comprised approximately 21 patients with gastrointestinal tumors who received either photon or proton therapy and then developed lymphopenia. The study aimed to characterize how the two radiation modalities differ in their impact on the immune system. What the study reported, not specific to this receptor: After the lymphocyte count nadir, repertoires from photon-treated patients showed oligoclonal expansion, particularly of CD8+ Temra cells, and this expansion drove the decline in diversity. During treatment, patients who received proton therapy stayed relatively stable, whereas patients who received photon therapy lost naive T cells and TCR diversity and gained effector/memory populations. The survival association was assessed only in patients who died, and better survival with proton therapy was presented by the authors as a possibility rather than a demonstrated result. Across the cohort, among patients who died, a greater drop in TCR diversity after the nadir was inversely correlated with overall survival time.

Library method: the immunoSEQ multiplex PCR assay. Alongside multiparametric flow cytometry, deep sequencing of rearranged TCR beta loci was used to profile the T cell repertoires. Held by TCRdb, this immuneACCESS table contains in-frame sequences only and omits some clones. Under half of the omission traces to an unresolved V gene where checked; the cause of the rest is unknown. This sample lists about 70,000 clones; over 80% were detected once. The top ten clonotypes cover under 14% of the sample. CDR1 KGHSH and CDR2 LQKENI were looked up in the germline V gene. Trimming removed 3 bases from V and 7 bases from J; the gene matches leave 6 bases unexplained. There are 14 amino acids in the CDR3, from cysteine to phenylalanine inclusive. Here the CDR3 DNA is all that survives: 42 bases in frame from base 1.

This TCR came from a man aged 80 or over with esophageal cancer. Material: peripheral blood, obtained from a patient treated with proton-based radiotherapy. In this chain, TRBV18 is recombined with TRBJ2-3; TRBD1 lines up with 8 middle nucleotides. The DNA is TGTGCCAGCTCACCCCCCCGGGACAGGAATACGCAGTATTTT. This codes for CASSPPRDRNTQYF.